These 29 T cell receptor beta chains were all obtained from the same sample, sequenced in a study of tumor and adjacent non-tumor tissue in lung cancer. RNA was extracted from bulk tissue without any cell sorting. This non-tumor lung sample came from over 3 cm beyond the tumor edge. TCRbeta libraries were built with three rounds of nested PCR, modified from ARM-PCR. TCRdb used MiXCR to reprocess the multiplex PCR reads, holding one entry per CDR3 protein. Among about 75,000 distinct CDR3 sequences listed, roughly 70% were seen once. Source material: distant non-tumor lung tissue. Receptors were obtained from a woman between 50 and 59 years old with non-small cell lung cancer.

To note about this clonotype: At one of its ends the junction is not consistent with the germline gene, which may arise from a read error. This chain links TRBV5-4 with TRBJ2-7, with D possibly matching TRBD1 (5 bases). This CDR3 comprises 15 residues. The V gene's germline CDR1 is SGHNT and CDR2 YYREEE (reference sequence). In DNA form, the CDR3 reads TGTACCAGCAGACCCGATGCCAGGGCCTTGGATGAGCAGTACTTC. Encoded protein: CTSRPDARALDEQYF.

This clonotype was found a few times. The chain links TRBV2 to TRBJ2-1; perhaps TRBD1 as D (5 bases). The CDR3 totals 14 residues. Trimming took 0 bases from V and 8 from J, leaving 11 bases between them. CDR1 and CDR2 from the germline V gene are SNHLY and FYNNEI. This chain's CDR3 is CASSEALQGDEQFF. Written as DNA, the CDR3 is TGTGCCAGCAGTGAAGCGCTGCAGGGCGATGAGCAGTTCTTC.

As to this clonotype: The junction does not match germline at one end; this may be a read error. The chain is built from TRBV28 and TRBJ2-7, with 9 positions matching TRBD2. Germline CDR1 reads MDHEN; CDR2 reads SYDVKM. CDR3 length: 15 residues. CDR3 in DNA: TGTGCCAACAGTTTAGCGGGAGCTAGCTCCTACGAGGAGTACTTC. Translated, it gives CANSLAGASSYEEYF. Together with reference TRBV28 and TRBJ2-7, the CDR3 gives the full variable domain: DVKVTQSSRYLVKRTGEKVFLECVQDMDHENMFWYRQDPGLGLRLIYFSYDVKMKEKGDIPEGYSVSREKKERFSLILESASTNQTSMYLCANSLAGASSYEEYFGPGTRLTVT.

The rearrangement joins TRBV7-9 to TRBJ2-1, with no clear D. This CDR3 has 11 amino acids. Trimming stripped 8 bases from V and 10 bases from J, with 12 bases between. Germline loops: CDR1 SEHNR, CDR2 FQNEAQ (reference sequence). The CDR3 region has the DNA TGTGCCAGCTGCAAAGAGTGGGAGCAGTTCTTC. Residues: CASCKEWEQFF.

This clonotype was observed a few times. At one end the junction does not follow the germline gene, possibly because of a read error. The CDR3 DNA follows: TGCAGTGCTGCCCCCGAGGACAAGGGACCTCATTCCTACAAGCAGTACTTC. It is translated as CSAAPEDKGPHSYKQYF. The chain employs TRBV20-1 and TRBJ2-7, with D perhaps assigned TRBD1 or TRBD2 (5 bases each). This CDR3 spans 17 amino acids. Germline CDR1 and CDR2: DFQATT and SNEGSKA (reference sequence).

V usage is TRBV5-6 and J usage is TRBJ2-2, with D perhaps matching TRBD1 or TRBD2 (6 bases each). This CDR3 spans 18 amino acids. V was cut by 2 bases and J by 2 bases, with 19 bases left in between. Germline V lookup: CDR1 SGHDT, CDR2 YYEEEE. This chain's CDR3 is CASSLKWGLSGNTGELFF. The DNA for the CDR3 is TGTGCCAGCAGCTTAAAATGGGGGCTTAGCGGAAACACCGGGGAGCTGTTTTTT.

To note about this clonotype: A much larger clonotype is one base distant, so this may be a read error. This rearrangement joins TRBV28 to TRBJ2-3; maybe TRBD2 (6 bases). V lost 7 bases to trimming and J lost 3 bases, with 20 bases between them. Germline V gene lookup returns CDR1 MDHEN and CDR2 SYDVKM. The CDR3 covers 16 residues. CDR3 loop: CASNPPSALGTDTQYF. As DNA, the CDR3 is TGTGCCAGCAATCCCCCTAGCGCGCTTGGGACAGATACGCAGTATTTT.

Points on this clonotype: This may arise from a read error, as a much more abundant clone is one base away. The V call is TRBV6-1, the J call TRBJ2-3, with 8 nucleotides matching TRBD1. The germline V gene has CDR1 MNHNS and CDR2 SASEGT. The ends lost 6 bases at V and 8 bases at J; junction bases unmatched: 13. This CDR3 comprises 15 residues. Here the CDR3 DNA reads TGTGCCAGCAGAAGCCCGGGACAGGAGGCAGTTACGCAGTATTTT. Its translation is CASRSPGQEAVTQYF.

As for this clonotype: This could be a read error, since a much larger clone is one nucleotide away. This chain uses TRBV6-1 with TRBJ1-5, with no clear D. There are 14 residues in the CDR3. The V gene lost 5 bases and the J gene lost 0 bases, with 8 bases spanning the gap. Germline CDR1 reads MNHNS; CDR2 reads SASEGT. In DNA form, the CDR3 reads TGTGCCAGCAGTAAAGGGTTTAGCAATCAGCCCCAGCATTTT. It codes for CASSKGFSNQPQHF.

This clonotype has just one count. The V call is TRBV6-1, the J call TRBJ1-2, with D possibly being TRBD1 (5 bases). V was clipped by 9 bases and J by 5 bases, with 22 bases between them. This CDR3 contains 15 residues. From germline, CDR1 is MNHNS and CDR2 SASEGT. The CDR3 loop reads CASSPGLTGKYGYTF. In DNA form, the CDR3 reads TGTGCCAGTAGCCCAGGGCTCACCGGTAAATATGGCTACACCTTC.

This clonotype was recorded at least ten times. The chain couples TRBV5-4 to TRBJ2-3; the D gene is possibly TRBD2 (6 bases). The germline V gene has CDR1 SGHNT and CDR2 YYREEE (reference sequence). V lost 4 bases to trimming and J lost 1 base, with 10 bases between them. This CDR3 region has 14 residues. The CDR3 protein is CASSPGVGTDTQYF. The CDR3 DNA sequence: TGTGCCAGCAGCCCGGGGGTGGGCACAGATACGCAGTATTTT.

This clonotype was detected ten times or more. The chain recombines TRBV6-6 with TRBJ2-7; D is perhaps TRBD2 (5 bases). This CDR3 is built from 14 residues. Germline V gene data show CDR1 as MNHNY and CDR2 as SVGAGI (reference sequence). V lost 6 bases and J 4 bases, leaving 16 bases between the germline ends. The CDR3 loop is CASSRGSSFYEQYF. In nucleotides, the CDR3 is TGTGCCAGCAGCCGAGGGTCCTCCTTTTACGAGCAGTACTTC.

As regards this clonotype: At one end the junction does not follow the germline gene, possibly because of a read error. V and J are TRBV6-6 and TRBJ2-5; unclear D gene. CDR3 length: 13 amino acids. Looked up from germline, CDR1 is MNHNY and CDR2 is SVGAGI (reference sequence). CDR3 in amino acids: CASSYMRQETQYF. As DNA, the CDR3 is TGTGCCAGTAGTTACATGCGGCAAGAGACCCAGTACTTC.

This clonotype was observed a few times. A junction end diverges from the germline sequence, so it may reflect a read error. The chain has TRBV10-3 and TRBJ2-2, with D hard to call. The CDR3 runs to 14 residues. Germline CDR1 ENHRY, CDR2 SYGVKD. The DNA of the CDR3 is TGTGCCATCAGTTTTGACAAGAACGCCGGGGAGCTGTTTTTT. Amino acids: CAISFDKNAGELFF.

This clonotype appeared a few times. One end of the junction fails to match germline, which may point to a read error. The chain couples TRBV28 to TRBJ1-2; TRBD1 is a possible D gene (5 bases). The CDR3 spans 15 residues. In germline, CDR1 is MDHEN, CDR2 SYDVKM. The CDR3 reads CASSFPPGRDYGYTF. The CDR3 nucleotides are TGTGCCAGCAGTTTTCCCCCGGGCAGGGATTATGGCTACACTTTC.

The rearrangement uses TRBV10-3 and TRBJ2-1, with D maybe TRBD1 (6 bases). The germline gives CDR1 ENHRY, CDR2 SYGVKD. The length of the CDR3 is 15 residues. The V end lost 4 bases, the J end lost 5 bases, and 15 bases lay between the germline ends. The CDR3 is CAISACTGHDNEQFF. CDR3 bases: TGTGCCATCAGTGCGTGCACAGGGCACGACAATGAGCAGTTCTTC.

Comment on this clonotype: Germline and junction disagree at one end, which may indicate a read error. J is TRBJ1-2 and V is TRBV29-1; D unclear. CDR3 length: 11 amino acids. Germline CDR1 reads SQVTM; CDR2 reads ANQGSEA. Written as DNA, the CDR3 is TGCAGCCTTGGACTTGACTATGACTACACCTTC. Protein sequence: CSLGLDYDYTF. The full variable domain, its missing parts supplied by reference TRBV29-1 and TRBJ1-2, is SAVISQKPSRDICQRGTSLTIQCQVDSQVTMMFWYRQQPGQSLTLIATANQGSEATYESGFVIDKFPISRPNLTFSTLTVSNMSPEDSSIYLCSLGLDYDYTFGSGTRLTVV.

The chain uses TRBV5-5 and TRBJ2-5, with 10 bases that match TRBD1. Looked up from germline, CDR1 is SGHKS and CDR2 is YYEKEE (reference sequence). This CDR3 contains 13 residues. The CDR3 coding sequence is TGTACCGGCAGCGGGACAGGGGCAGAGACCCAGTACTTC. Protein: CTGSGTGAETQYF.

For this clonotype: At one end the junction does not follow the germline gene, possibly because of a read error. This chain's CDR3 is CSTVARAKNIQYF. CDR3 coding DNA: TGCAGCACTGTGGCGAGAGCCAAAAACATTCAGTACTTT. The chain recombines TRBV29-1 with TRBJ2-4; D is undetermined. The CDR3 spans 13 residues. Germline V lookup: CDR1 SQVTM, CDR2 ANQGSEA.

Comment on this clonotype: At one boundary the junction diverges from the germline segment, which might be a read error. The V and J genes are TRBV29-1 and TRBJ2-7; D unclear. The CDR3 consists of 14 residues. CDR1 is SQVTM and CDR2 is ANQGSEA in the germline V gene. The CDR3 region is CGVEFSTLPYEHYF. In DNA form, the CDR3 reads TGCGGCGTTGAGTTTAGCACGCTTCCCTACGAGCATTACTTC.

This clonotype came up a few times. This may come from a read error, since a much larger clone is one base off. CDR3 sequence: CASRAPGTNQPQHF. CDR3 coding DNA: TGTGCCAGCAGAGCCCCGGGGACCAATCAGCCCCAGCATTTT. The chain is built from TRBV12-3 or TRBV12-4 and TRBJ1-5, with TRBD1 as a possible D gene (5 bases). The V end lost 6 bases, the J end lost 3 bases, and 12 bases lay between the germline ends. The CDR3 spans 14 residues.

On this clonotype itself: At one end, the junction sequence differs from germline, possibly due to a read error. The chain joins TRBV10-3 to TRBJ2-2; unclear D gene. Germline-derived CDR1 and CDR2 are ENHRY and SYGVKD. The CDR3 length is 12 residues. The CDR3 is CAIGESNGELFF. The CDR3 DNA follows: TGTGCCATCGGTGAATCGAATGGGGAGCTGTTTTTT.

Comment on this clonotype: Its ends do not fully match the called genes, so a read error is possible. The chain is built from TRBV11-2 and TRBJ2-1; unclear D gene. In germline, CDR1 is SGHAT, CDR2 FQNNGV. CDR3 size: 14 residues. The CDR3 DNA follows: TGTGCCGGCAGCTTAGTTGGTGGTCGTCGGGAGCAGTTCTTC. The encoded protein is CAGSLVGGRREQFF.

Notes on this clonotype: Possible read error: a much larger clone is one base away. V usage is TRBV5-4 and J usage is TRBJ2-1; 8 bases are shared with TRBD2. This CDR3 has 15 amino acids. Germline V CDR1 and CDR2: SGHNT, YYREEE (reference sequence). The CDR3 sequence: CASSLYGRAFDEHFF. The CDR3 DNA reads TGTGCCAGCAGCTTGTACGGGAGGGCCTTCGATGAGCACTTCTTC.

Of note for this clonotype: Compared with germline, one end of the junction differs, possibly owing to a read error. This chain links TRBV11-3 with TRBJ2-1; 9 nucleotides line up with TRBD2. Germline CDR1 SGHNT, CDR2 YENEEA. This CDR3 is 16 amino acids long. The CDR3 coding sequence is TGTACCAGCAGTTCACATAGCGGGAGCTCCTACAATGAGCAGTTCTTC. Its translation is CTSSSHSGSSYNEQFF. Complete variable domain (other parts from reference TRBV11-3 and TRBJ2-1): EAGVVQSPRYKIIEKKQPVAFWCNPISGHNTLYWYLQNLGQGPELLIRYENEEAVDDSQLPKDRFSAERLKGVDSTLKIQPAELGDSAVYLCTSSSHSGSSYNEQFFGPGTRLTVL.

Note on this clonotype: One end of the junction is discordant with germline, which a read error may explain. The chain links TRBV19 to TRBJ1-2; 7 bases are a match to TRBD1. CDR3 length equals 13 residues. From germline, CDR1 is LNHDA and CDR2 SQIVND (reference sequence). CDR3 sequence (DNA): TGTCCCAGTCGTGGGACAGACGTCTATGGCTACGCCTTC. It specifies CPSRGTDVYGYAF.

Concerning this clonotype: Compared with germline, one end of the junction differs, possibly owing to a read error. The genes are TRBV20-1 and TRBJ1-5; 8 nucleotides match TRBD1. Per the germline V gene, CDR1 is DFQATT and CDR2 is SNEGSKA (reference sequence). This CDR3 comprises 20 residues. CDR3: CSARDAYPDRAIGSNQPRHF. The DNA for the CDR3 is TGCAGTGCTAGAGACGCCTACCCGGACAGGGCAATCGGAAGCAATCAGCCCCGGCATTTT.

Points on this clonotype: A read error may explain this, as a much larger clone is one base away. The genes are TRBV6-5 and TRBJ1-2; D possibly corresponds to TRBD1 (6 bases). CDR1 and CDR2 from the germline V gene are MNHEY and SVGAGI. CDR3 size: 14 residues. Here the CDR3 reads CASSYFQGSGGYAF. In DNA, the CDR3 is TGTGCCAGCAGTTACTTTCAGGGGAGCGGTGGCTACGCCTTC.

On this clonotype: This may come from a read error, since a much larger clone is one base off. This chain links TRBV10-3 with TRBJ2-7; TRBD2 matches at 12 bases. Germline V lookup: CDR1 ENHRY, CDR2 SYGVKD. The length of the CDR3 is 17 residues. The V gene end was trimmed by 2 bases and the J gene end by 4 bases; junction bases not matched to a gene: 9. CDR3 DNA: TGTGCCATCAGTGAGCACGGACTAGCGGGAAATAATTACGAGCAGTACTTC. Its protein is CAISEHGLAGNNYEQYF.